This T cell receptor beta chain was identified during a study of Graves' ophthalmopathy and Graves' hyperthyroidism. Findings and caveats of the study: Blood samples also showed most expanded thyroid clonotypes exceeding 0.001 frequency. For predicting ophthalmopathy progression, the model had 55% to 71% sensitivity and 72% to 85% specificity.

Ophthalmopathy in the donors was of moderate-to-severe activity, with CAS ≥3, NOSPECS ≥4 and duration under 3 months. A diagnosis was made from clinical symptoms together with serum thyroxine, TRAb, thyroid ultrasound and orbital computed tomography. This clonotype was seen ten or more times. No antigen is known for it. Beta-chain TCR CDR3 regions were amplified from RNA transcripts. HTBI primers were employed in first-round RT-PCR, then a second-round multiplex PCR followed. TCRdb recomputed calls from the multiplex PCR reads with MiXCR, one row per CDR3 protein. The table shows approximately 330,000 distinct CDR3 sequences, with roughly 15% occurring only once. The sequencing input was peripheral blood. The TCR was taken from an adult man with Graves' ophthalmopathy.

The CDR3: CASSQESVGVGTDTQYF. The CDR3 DNA reads as TGCGCCAGCAGCCAAGAATCAGTTGGAGTAGGCACAGATACGCAGTATTTT. The chain carries TRBV4-3 and TRBJ2-3; D uncertain. Per the germline V gene, CDR1 is LGHNA and CDR2 is YSLEER. The ends were cut back, 0 bases at V and 1 base at J, with 14 bases in the middle. The CDR3 has 17 amino acids.